This paragraph reports one TCR beta chain. This record belongs to a study of response to subunit inactivated influenza vaccine. TCRdb processed the RT-PCR reads anew with MiXCR; each CDR3 protein has one entry. Of more than 450,000 distinct CDR3 sequences in the sample, around 10% were seen once. The CDR3 runs to 13 residues. Trimming stripped 6 bases from V and 5 bases from J, with 13 bases between. Germline V CDR1 and CDR2: LGHDT, YNNKEL (reference sequence). These data are also associated with another study on T cells expressing NK-cell markers. Per that study: The authors generated TCR beta cDNA through 5'RACE template switching with UMIs. Dominant NKG2C+ clonotypes made up roughly 1.0-7.0% of CD8+ T cells in roughly six donors.

The sequenced sample was PBMCs from blood, obtained on the day of vaccination. This clonotype originated in a man aged 50 or older who received an inactivated influenza vaccine. The rearrangement joins TRBV3-1 to TRBJ1-1; D not certain. This CDR3 reads CASSNVPGTEAFF. The CDR3 DNA is TGTGCCAGCAGTAATGTCCCGGGGACTGAAGCTTTCTTT.